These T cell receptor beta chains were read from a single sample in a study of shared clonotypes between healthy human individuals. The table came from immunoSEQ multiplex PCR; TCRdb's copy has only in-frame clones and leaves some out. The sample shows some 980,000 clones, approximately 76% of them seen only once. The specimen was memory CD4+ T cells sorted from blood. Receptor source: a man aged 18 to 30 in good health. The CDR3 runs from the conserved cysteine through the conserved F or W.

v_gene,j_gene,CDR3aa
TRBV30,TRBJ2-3,CAWSILRTSGIHEADTQYF
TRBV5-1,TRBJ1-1,CASSPMGRGANTEAFF
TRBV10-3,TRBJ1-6,CAISVGTGSENSPLHF
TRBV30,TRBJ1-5,CAWSANSNQPQHF
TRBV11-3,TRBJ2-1,CASSLGGQSYNEQFF
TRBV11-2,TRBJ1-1,CASSLRQAAFF
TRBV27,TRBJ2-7,CASSLSPAGAREQYF
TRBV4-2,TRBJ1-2,CASSQEQGGGYGYTF
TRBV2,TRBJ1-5,CASSPHRGQPQHF
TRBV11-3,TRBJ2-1,CASSKTSGAYNEQFF
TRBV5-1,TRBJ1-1,CASSASPTGLGTEAFF
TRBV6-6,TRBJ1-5,CASSNGQADNQPQHF
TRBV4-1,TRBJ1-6,CASSQEDRVNSPLHF
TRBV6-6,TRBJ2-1,CASSASGGNGNEQFF
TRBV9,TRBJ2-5,CASSRDSNGETQYF
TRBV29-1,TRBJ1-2,CSDSGVRRDGYTF
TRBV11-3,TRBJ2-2,CASSSEAGQANTGELFF
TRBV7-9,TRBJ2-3,CASSSLALRPTDTQYF
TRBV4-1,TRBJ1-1,CASSQRSPQGLTEAFF
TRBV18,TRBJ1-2,CASSPPGGQNGYTF